The 11 T cell receptor beta chains below were found in one sample sequenced in a study of T cell repertoires in cytomegalovirus infection. Their recognized antigens are unknown. Each CDR3 protein gets one entry after TCRdb re-called the reads with MiXCR. Altogether roughly 570,000 distinct CDR3 sequences are present, almost 40% being singletons, with the ten largest covering 48%. The material was cultured PBMCs, obtained from culture after CMV antigen stimulation. The receptors derive from a human donor in good health (CMV status not recorded). Some clones in this sample may be carry-over from other donors' samples.

This clonotype was counted a few times. The gene calls are TRBV10-3 and TRBJ2-1; unclear D gene. Germline CDR1 ENHRY, CDR2 SYGVKD. Trimming stripped 1 base from V and 0 bases from J, with 7 bases between. The CDR3 covers 15 residues. The CDR3 loop is CAISEFASSYNEQFF. CDR3 nucleotide sequence: TGTGCCATCAGTGAGTTCGCGAGCTCCTACAATGAGCAGTTCTTC.

This clonotype was detected a few times. This chain uses TRBV7-8 with TRBJ2-5; D perhaps matches TRBD2 (6 bases). V lost 5 bases and J 5 bases, leaving 12 bases between the germline ends. Germline V lookup: CDR1 SGHVS, CDR2 FQNEAQ. The CDR3 totals 13 residues. The CDR3 coding sequence is TGTGCCAGCAGCCCTCGGGGGAGGGAGACCCAGTACTTC. Its translation: CASSPRGRETQYF.

The V call is TRBV18, the J call TRBJ1-4; D call uncertain. CDR3 length equals 15 residues. Germline CDR1 reads KGHSH; CDR2 reads LQKENI. V lost 3 bases and J 4 bases, leaving 12 bases between the germline ends. CDR3 DNA sequence: TGTGCCAGCTCACCGGCCGGCTCTGATAATGAAAAACTGTTTTTT. This translates into CASSPAGSDNEKLFF.

This chain joins TRBV5-4 and TRBJ1-1, with 7 positions matching TRBD1. J was trimmed by 4 bases and V by 4 bases; bases with no gene match: 7. From germline, CDR1 is SGHNT and CDR2 YYREEE (reference sequence). This CDR3 comprises 14 residues. The CDR3 spells CASSPGGTGTEAFF. CDR3 sequence (DNA): TGTGCCAGCAGCCCAGGGGGTACTGGCACTGAAGCTTTCTTT.

CDR3 residues: CASSRLVSYNEQFF. For the CDR3, the DNA is TGTGCCAGCAGCCGGTTGGTATCCTACAATGAGCAGTTCTTC. The chain employs TRBV2 and TRBJ2-1; D gene uncertain. Per the germline V gene, CDR1 is SNHLY and CDR2 is FYNNEI. With 6 bases removed from V and 1 base from J, the gap between germline ends came to 10 bases. The CDR3 sequence is 14 residues long.

This clonotype was observed a handful of times. The chain has TRBV2 and TRBJ2-1; TRBD2 aligns across 10 bases. Germline V lookup: CDR1 SNHLY, CDR2 FYNNEI. This CDR3 region has 14 residues. The V and J ends lost 11 bases and 6 bases, in that order; junction bases with no gene match: 10. The CDR3: CAATPLAGRNEQFF. Here the CDR3 DNA reads TGTGCCGCAACCCCACTAGCGGGGCGCAATGAGCAGTTCTTC.

This clonotype was observed a few times. The gene calls are TRBV7-2 and TRBJ2-5, with D tentatively TRBD2 (6 bases). The germline V gene encodes CDR1 SGHTA and CDR2 FQGNSA. The V end was cut by 1 base, the J end by 0 bases, with 12 bases between. The CDR3 loop spans 16 amino acids. The CDR3 is CASSLVAAGHQETQYF. In nucleotides, the CDR3 is TGTGCCAGCAGCTTAGTTGCCGCGGGACACCAAGAGACCCAGTACTTC.

This chain connects TRBV7-2 to TRBJ2-3; possibly TRBD2 for D (6 bases). The CDR3 has 14 residues. Germline V gene data show CDR1 as SGHTA and CDR2 as FQGNSA. Trimming pared 4 bases from V and 6 bases from J, leaving 14 bases between. The CDR3 nucleotides are TGTGCCAGCAGCTCAACCTTTAGCGGTGATACGCAGTATTTT. It specifies CASSSTFSGDTQYF.

The chain combines TRBV7-2 with TRBJ2-7, with TRBD2 matching over 9 bases. CDR1 is SGHTA, CDR2 FQGNSA, per germline. V was pared by 2 bases and J by 5 bases, with 7 bases of the junction left unmatched. This CDR3 has 15 residues. CDR3 in amino acids: CASSLQAGGLNEQYF. Here the CDR3 DNA reads TGTGCCAGCAGCTTACAGGCGGGGGGGTTGAACGAGCAGTACTTC.

This clonotype has only a few counts. The CDR3 here is CASSLAWGEGQYF. The CDR3 bases are TGTGCCAGCAGCTTAGCGTGGGGGGAGGGGCAGTACTTC. The V gene is TRBV7-2, the J gene TRBJ2-7; 7 nucleotides align to TRBD2. Germline-derived CDR1 and CDR2 are SGHTA and FQGNSA. This CDR3 contains 13 residues. Unmatched junction bases numbered 5, after V lost 0 bases and J lost 9 bases.

The V call is TRBV4-2, the J call TRBJ2-7; 7 nucleotides align to TRBD1. The germline V gene encodes CDR1 LGHNA and CDR2 YNFKEQ. Trimming cost V 5 bases and J 2 bases; bases outside gene matches: 6. The CDR3 totals 14 residues. This CDR3 reads CASSVDRRTYEQYF. CDR3 coding DNA: TGTGCCAGCAGCGTGGACAGGCGAACCTACGAGCAGTACTTC.